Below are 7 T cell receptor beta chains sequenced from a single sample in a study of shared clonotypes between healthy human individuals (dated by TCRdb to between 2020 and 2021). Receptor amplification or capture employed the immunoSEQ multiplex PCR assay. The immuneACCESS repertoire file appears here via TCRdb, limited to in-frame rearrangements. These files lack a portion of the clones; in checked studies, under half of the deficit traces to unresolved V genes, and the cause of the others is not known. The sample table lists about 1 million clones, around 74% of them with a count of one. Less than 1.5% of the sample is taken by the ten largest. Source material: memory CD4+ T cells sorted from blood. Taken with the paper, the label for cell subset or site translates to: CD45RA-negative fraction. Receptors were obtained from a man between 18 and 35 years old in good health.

CDR3 in DNA: TGTGCCAGCAGCTTAGCGGTGGATAGCGGGACTTCTGAGCAGTTCTTC. This gives the protein CASSLAVDSGTSEQFF. The chain uses TRBV7-2 and TRBJ2-1; 8 bases map to TRBD2. The germline V gene encodes CDR1 SGHTA and CDR2 FQGNSA. CDR3 size: 16 residues. With V trimmed by 0 bases and J by 9 bases, 10 bases remained unmatched.

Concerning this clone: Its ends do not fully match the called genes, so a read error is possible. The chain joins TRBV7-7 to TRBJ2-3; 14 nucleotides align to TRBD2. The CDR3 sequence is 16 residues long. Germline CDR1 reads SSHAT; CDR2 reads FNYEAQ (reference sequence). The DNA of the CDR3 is TGTGCTAGCAGCCCGGGACTAGCGGGAGTGACAGATACGCAGTATTTT. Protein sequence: CASSPGLAGVTDTQYF.

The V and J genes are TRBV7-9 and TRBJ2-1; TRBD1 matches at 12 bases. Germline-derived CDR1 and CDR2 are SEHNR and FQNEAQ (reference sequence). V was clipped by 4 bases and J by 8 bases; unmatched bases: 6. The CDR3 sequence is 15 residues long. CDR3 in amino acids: CASSSPGQGAHEQFF. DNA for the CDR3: TGTGCCAGCAGCTCGCCGGGACAGGGGGCGCATGAGCAGTTCTTC.

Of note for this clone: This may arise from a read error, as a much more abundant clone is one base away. The CDR3 nucleotides are TGTGCCAGCACCAACTCTGGGGCCAACGTCCTGACTTTC. This translates into CASTNSGANVLTF. The rearrangement uses TRBV5-4 and TRBJ2-6; D is uncertain. The germline V gene has CDR1 SGHNT and CDR2 YYREEE (reference sequence). The CDR3 has 13 amino acids. V was cut by 6 bases and J by 0 bases, with 4 bases left in between.

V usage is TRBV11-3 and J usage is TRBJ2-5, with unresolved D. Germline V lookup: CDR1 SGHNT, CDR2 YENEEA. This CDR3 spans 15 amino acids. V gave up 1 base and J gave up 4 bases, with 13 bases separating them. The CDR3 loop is CASSLGHLDVETQYF. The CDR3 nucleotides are TGTGCCAGCAGCTTAGGACACCTAGACGTAGAGACCCAGTACTTC.

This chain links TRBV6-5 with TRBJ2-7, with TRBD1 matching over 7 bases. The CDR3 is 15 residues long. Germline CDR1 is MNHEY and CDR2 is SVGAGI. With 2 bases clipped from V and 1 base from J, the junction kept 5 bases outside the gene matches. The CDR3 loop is CASSYRGRGSYEQYF. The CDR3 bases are TGTGCCAGCAGTTACAGGGGGCGAGGGTCCTACGAGCAGTACTTC.

In nucleotides, the CDR3 is TGTGCCAGCAGCAAGCAGGGGGGGGAGAGGGAGACCCAGTACTTC. Its protein is CASSKQGGERETQYF. The J gene is TRBJ2-5, the V gene TRBV11-2, with D possibly called TRBD1 or TRBD2 (7 bases each). V gave up 5 bases and J gave up 5 bases, with 18 bases separating them. Germline CDR1 and CDR2: SGHAT and FQNNGV. The CDR3 totals 15 residues.